The source of this TCR beta chain is a study of shared clonotypes between healthy human individuals. Study information: Ranging from 18 to 49 in age, donors were two women and three men. Donors had three CD4 naive, three CD4 memory, two CD8 naive and one CD8 memory plate apiece. The study, taken as a whole, reports: Richness estimates generally favored naive over memory subsets.

Sequencing was performed with immunoSEQ multiplex PCR; in TCRdb, only in-frame clones are kept and a portion is missing. The sample has around 610,000 clones; roughly 96% are singletons. With regard to this clone: The antigen remains undetermined. Other nucleotide sequences in the sample specify the same CDR3.

Germline CDR1 reads MNHEY; CDR2 reads SMNVEV (reference sequence). The CDR3 covers 13 residues. The V gene lost 6 bases and the J gene lost 4 bases, with 10 bases spanning the gap. CD45RO-negative CD8 cells positively selected for CCR7 made up the naive population, which excluded terminally differentiated effector memory CD45RA+ cells. Sequencing was carried out using naive CD8+ T cells sorted from blood. The clonotype originates from a woman between 25 and 40 years old in good health. The chain carries TRBV27 and TRBJ2-1; maybe TRBD2 (6 bases). CDR3 nucleotide sequence: TGTGCCAGCAGCTACGGGACTTACAATGAGCAGTTCTTC. Protein: CASSYGTYNEQFF.